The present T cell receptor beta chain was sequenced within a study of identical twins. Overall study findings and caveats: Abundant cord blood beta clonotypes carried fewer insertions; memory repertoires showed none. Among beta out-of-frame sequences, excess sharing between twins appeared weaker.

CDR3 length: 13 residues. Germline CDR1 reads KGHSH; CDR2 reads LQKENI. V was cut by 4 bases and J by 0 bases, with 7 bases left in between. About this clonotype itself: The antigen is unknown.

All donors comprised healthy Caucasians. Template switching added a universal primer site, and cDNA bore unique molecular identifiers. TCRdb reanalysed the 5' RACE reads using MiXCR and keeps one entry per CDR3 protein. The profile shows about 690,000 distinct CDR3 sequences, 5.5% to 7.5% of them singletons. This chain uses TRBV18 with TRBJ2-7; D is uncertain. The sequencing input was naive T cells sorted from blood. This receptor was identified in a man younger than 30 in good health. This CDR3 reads CASSRLGSYEQYF. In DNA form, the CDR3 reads TGTGCCAGCTCACGCCTGGGCTCCTACGAGCAGTACTTC.